The 11 T cell receptor beta chains reported below all come from one sample, sequenced in a study of shared clonotypes between healthy human individuals. Repertoires were generated with immunoSEQ multiplex PCR, while TCRdb's copy carries only in-frame clones and drops some. Among about 1,500,000 clones listed, 96% were seen once. Sequencing input: naive CD4+ T cells sorted from blood. The subset denotes: CD45RA+ positively selected. All receptors come from a man aged 30 to 39 in good health.

This clone was picked up one time. The V call is TRBV1, the J call TRBJ2-3; no check of the table's D call, TRBD2, against the DNA was made. TRBV1 is flagged as a pseudogene. The CDR3 spans 15 residues. CDR3: CTSSRDGRAGDTQYF. The CDR3 coding sequence is TGCACCAGCAGCCGAGACGGGAGGGCGGGGGATACGCAGTATTTT.

The chain links TRBV7-3 to TRBJ2-1; D gene ambiguous. Trimming pared 5 bases from V and 4 bases from J, leaving 15 bases between. Germline V CDR1 and CDR2: SGHTA, FQGTGA. The CDR3 runs 15 residues. CDR3 loop: CASSPSAPTYNEQFF. The CDR3 DNA reads TGTGCCAGCAGCCCCTCGGCCCCGACATACAATGAGCAGTTCTTC.

The chain recombines TRBV25-1 with TRBJ2-3, with a possible D match to TRBD2 (7 bases). Per germline, CDR1 MGHDK and CDR2 SYGVNS. V shed 3 bases and J shed 6 bases, with 19 bases lying between them. This CDR3 has 16 residues. The CDR3 bases are TGTGCCAGCAGTGATGGGAGGGGGTTCGGAGTGGATACGCAGTATTTT. As protein: CASSDGRGFGVDTQYF.

This rearrangement joins TRBV27 to TRBJ1-2, with a tentative D call TRBD1 (6 bases). Per germline, CDR1 MNHEY and CDR2 SMNVEV (reference sequence). The CDR3 loop spans 14 amino acids. Deletions cut 2 bases from V and 10 bases from J, with 17 bases between. The chain's CDR3 is CASSLRPQGATYTF. The CDR3 DNA sequence: TGTGCCAGCAGTTTAAGGCCACAGGGAGCGACCTACACCTTC.

This chain links TRBV5-1 with TRBJ2-2, with 9 bases matching TRBD2. CDR1 and CDR2 from the germline V gene are SGHRS and YFSETQ. V lost 4 bases and J lost 6; bases outside the gene matches: 10. The CDR3 is 16 amino acids. For the CDR3, the DNA is TGCGCCAGCAGCCCCCCCCCGTCTAGCGGGGCCGGGGAGCTGTTTTTT. Translated, it gives CASSPPPSSGAGELFF.

The CDR3 loop is CASKPQGSGANVLTF. CDR3 bases: TGTGCCAGCAAACCCCAGGGATCTGGGGCCAACGTCCTGACTTTC. The chain is built from TRBV6-1 and TRBJ2-6; D perhaps matches TRBD1 (5 bases). Per germline, CDR1 MNHNS and CDR2 SASEGT. This CDR3 region has 15 residues. V shed 7 bases and J shed 1 base, with 11 bases lying between them.

The chain links TRBV14 to TRBJ2-2; 7 positions match TRBD2. This CDR3 has 15 residues. Germline CDR1 reads SGHDN; CDR2 reads FVKESK. The trim removed 2 bases at V and 5 bases at J, leaving 5 bases unmatched. The DNA of the CDR3 is TGTGCCAGCAGCCAACTACTAGCGTTGACCGGGGAGCTGTTTTTT. The encoded protein is CASSQLLALTGELFF.

This rearrangement joins TRBV10-3 to TRBJ2-1, with 8 positions matching TRBD1. After removal of 3 bases from V and 0 bases from J, the junction contained 1 base not matched to a gene. This CDR3 spans 15 amino acids. Germline values: CDR1 ENHRY, CDR2 SYGVKD. The CDR3 loop reads CAISETGGSYNEQFF. The CDR3 DNA reads as TGTGCCATCAGTGAAACAGGGGGCTCCTACAATGAGCAGTTCTTC.

The V gene is TRBV5-1, the J gene TRBJ2-1; the match to TRBD1 covers 9 bases. V lost 4 bases, J lost 6 bases, and 8 bases stayed unmatched. This CDR3 spans 15 amino acids. The germline V gene encodes CDR1 SGHRS and CDR2 YFSETQ. The CDR3 nucleotides read TGCGCCAGCAGCCCGAATTCGGACAGGGGCAATGAGCAGTTCTTC. It translates to CASSPNSDRGNEQFF.

The V gene is TRBV28, the J gene TRBJ1-2; maybe TRBD1 (5 bases). Trimming cost V 6 bases and J 4 bases, with 15 bases left between them. Germline V gives CDR1 MDHEN, CDR2 SYDVKM. The CDR3 length is 14 residues. The CDR3 sequence is CASRSFGGTYGYTF. The CDR3 coding sequence is TGTGCCAGCAGGAGTTTCGGGGGGACCTATGGCTACACCTTC.

V is TRBV4-2 and J is TRBJ2-2; D might be TRBD2 (6 bases). This CDR3 has 15 residues. The germline V and J ends were trimmed by 1 base and 7 bases, with 13 bases remaining between them. Germline V gene sequence: CDR1 LGHNA, CDR2 YNFKEQ. The CDR3 bases are TGTGCCAGCAGCCAAGGAGGAGGGGCGGGCGGGGAGCTGTTTTTT. Amino acids: CASSQGGGAGGELFF.